The 20 T cell receptor beta chains below all came from one sample that was sequenced in a study of T cell changes during pregnancy in multiple sclerosis. Method: immunoSEQ multiplex PCR; TCRdb's copy keeps in-frame clones and lacks some. This table holds 40,000 to 50,000 clones, roughly 94% found once. The sequencing used CD4+ T cells from peripheral blood mononuclear cells, collected in the first trimester of pregnancy. These receptors were collected from a female donor with multiple sclerosis, enrolled in a pregnancy study.

The gene calls are TRBV11-1 and TRBJ2-5; D gene unclear. From germline, CDR1 is SGHAT and CDR2 FQDESV (reference sequence). The CDR3 is 14 amino acids. V gave up 4 bases and J gave up 0 bases, with 9 bases separating them. This CDR3 reads CASSSRSNQETQYF. The CDR3 DNA is TGTGCCAGCAGCTCCCGCAGTAACCAAGAGACCCAGTACTTC.

This chain links TRBV11-3 with TRBJ2-1; 10 nucleotides align to TRBD2. The CDR3 extends over 15 amino acids. Germline CDR1 is SGHNT and CDR2 is YENEEA. Unmatched junction bases numbered 10, after V lost 4 bases and J lost 10 bases. Written as DNA, the CDR3 is TGTGCCAGCAGCTCATCTAGCGGGGGCACGAAGGAGCAGTTCTTC. It codes for CASSSSSGGTKEQFF.

The chain links TRBV19 to TRBJ1-6; D is perhaps TRBD1 (6 bases). This CDR3 is 15 amino acids long. Trimming cost V 2 bases and J 2 bases, with 7 bases left between them. Germline V gene data show CDR1 as LNHDA and CDR2 as SQIVND (reference sequence). The CDR3 nucleotides are TGTGCCAGTAGTATACCAGGGGCCTATAATTCACCCCTCCACTTT. Translating gives CASSIPGAYNSPLHF.

V gene TRBV4-1 combines with J gene TRBJ2-7; D possibly corresponds to TRBD2 (7 bases). CDR3 size: 14 residues. CDR1 is MGHRA, CDR2 YSYEKL, per germline. Trimming took 1 base from V and 3 from J, leaving 10 bases between them. The CDR3 bases are TGCGCCAGCAGCCAAGGAGGGGGGGACTACGAGCAGTACTTC. Protein: CASSQGGGDYEQYF.

Remarks on this clone: It is unclear where the CDR3 begins or ends on the DNA, so no DNA is shown, and the CDR3 is as TCRdb lists it. The chain combines TRBV13 with TRBJ1-1; the table's D call, TRBD1, was not checked against the DNA. Per the germline V gene, CDR1 is PRHDT and CDR2 is FYEKMQ (reference sequence). Termini included, the CDR3 measures 16 amino acids. The CDR3 protein is CASSLDVGVGTGDPFF.

CDR3 DNA: TGTGCCAGTAGTCCCGGGACAGGGGGTTTTAATGAGCAGTTCTTC. Protein sequence: CASSPGTGGFNEQFF. This chain connects TRBV19 to TRBJ2-1, with 11 bases matching TRBD1. The length of the CDR3 is 15 residues. Germline CDR1 LNHDA, CDR2 SQIVND (reference sequence). V lost 5 bases, J lost 7 bases, and 7 bases stayed unmatched.

This rearrangement joins TRBV11-2 to TRBJ2-7, with D possibly TRBD1 on 5 matching bases. This CDR3 is 14 amino acids long. CDR1 SGHAT and CDR2 FQNNGV come from the germline V gene. Trimming took off 4 bases at V and 6 bases at J, with 16 bases between the two ends. CDR3 in DNA: TGTGCCAGCAGCTCAATTTCAGGGCTGGGCGAGCAGTACTTC. As protein: CASSSISGLGEQYF.

J is TRBJ1-2 and V is TRBV27; D gene unclear. The germline CDR1 and CDR2 sequences are MNHEY and SMNVEV (reference sequence). Trimming removed 5 bases at V and 6 bases at J, with 13 bases between. The CDR3 extends over 13 amino acids. The CDR3 reads CASSHAGNNGYTF. The CDR3 nucleotides read TGTGCCAGCAGTCATGCCGGGAATAATGGCTACACCTTC.

In this sample, this clone turned up once. The chain combines TRBV7-8 with TRBJ1-1; 7 nucleotides agree with TRBD1. This CDR3 comprises 15 residues. Trimming took 5 bases from V and 7 from J; bases not matched to a gene: 13. Germline CDR1 SGHVS, CDR2 FQNEAQ. The CDR3 bases are TGTGCCAGCAGCCTCCACGAAGGGGGCGGGTTTGAAGCTTTCTTT. Its translation is CASSLHEGGGFEAFF.

This rearrangement joins TRBV27 to TRBJ1-5; TRBD1 might be the D (5 bases). V shed 5 bases and J shed 2 bases, with 19 bases lying between them. The CDR3 contains 17 residues. Looked up from germline, CDR1 is MNHEY and CDR2 is SMNVEV (reference sequence). This chain's CDR3 is CASSLGWGREGNQPQHF. CDR3 coding DNA: TGTGCCAGCAGTCTAGGGTGGGGCAGGGAGGGCAATCAGCCCCAGCATTTT.

The rearrangement joins TRBV4-1 to TRBJ1-4; TRBD1 might be the D (5 bases). The CDR3 is 15 residues long. V gave up 0 bases and J gave up 7 bases, with 12 bases separating them. Germline V CDR1 and CDR2: MGHRA, YSYEKL. As DNA, the CDR3 is TGCGCCAGCAGCCAAGAGGGCAGGGTTAGTGAAAAACTGTTTTTT. Amino acid sequence: CASSQEGRVSEKLFF.

The rearrangement links TRBV11-2 to TRBJ1-4; D unclear. The CDR3 extends over 14 amino acids. Germline V gene lookup returns CDR1 SGHAT and CDR2 FQNNGV. The ends were cut back, 5 bases at V and 2 bases at J, with 9 bases in the middle. In nucleotides, the CDR3 is TGTGCCAGCAGCCACCACTGGACTAATGAAAAACTGTTTTTT. Protein: CASSHHWTNEKLFF. Supplemented by reference TRBV11-2 and TRBJ1-4, the full variable domain reads EAGVAQSPRYKIIEKRQSVAFWCNPISGHATLYWYQQILGQGPKLLIQFQNNGVVDDSQLPKDRFSAERLKGVDSTLKIQPAKLEDSAVYLCASSHHWTNEKLFFGSGTQLSVL.

The chain's CDR3 is CASSPLAGGAGTEAFF. In nucleotides, the CDR3 is TGTGCCAGTAGCCCCCTTGCAGGGGGCGCAGGGACTGAAGCTTTCTTT. V gene TRBV19 combines with J gene TRBJ1-1; 8 nucleotides match TRBD1. Trimming at V came to 6 bases and at J to 5 bases, leaving 14 bases not matched to a gene. CDR3 length: 16 amino acids. CDR1 is LNHDA and CDR2 is SQIVND in the germline V gene (reference sequence).

The V gene is TRBV6-5, the J gene TRBJ1-3, with 7 bases matching TRBD1. V dropped 5 bases and J dropped 2; count of bases not matched to a gene: 3. Per germline, CDR1 MNHEY and CDR2 SVGAGI. The CDR3 consists of 14 residues. CDR3 sequence: CASSNQGAGNTIYF. The DNA for the CDR3 is TGTGCCAGCAGTAACCAGGGGGCTGGAAACACCATATATTTT.

V gene TRBV5-8 combines with J gene TRBJ1-2; tentatively, D is TRBD1 (6 bases). V lost 3 bases and J lost 1, with 16 bases in between. Germline CDR1 is SGHTS and CDR2 is YDEGEE. This CDR3 is 16 amino acids long. CDR3 sequence: CASSYDYDRINYGYTF. The DNA of the CDR3 is TGTGCCAGCAGCTACGATTACGACAGGATTAACTATGGCTACACCTTC.

The V gene is TRBV10-3, the J gene TRBJ1-1, with D hard to call. The germline gives CDR1 ENHRY, CDR2 SYGVKD. The CDR3 is 14 residues long. With 3 bases removed from V and 4 bases from J, the gap between germline ends came to 12 bases. CDR3 nucleotides: TGTGCCATCAGTGACGGGTTGATAGGCACTGAAGCTTTCTTT. It encodes CAISDGLIGTEAFF.

This clone was seen a handful of times. The chain carries TRBV4-1 and TRBJ2-7; 8 bases agree with TRBD2. Trimming at V came to 4 bases and at J to 5 bases, leaving 10 bases not matched to a gene. The CDR3 spans 15 residues. Germline V gene data show CDR1 as MGHRA and CDR2 as YSYEKL. The CDR3 region has the DNA TGCGCCAGCAGCCCTCACGGACTAGCTCAAGACGAGCAGTACTTC. Translated: CASSPHGLAQDEQYF.

The chain employs TRBV9 and TRBJ1-6; a weak D match, TRBD1 (6 bases). This CDR3 region has 15 residues. V was pared by 1 base and J by 10 bases, with 15 bases between. Germline V gene sequence: CDR1 SGDLS, CDR2 YYNGEE. The DNA for the CDR3 is TGTGCCAGCAGCGTATGGGGCAGGGGTGGGTCACCCCTCCACTTT. Amino acids: CASSVWGRGGSPLHF.

This chain connects TRBV19 to TRBJ1-6; 8 bases match TRBD1. V shed 5 bases and J 10 bases; nucleotides not matched to a gene: 16. The CDR3 is made up of 17 amino acids. Germline-derived CDR1 and CDR2 are LNHDA and SQIVND (reference sequence). The CDR3 coding sequence is TGTGCCAGTAGTTCAGCCCCTAGTCGGACAGGGTACTCACCCCTCCACTTT. Protein sequence: CASSSAPSRTGYSPLHF.

The chain couples TRBV9 to TRBJ1-2; no firm D call. The CDR3 loop spans 13 amino acids. V lost 0 bases to trimming and J lost 3 bases, with 6 bases between them. The germline V gene encodes CDR1 SGDLS and CDR2 YYNGEE. CDR3 loop: CASSVGRDYGYTF. CDR3 DNA: TGTGCCAGCAGCGTAGGGAGGGACTATGGCTACACCTTC.